This T cell receptor (beta chain) emerged from a study of control samples from healthy donors and cancer patients. Assay used: immunoSEQ multiplex PCR; TCRdb lists only in-frame clones, some missing. Of 82,000 or so clones listed, 85% to 95% are singletons. This clone was recorded once. Trimming shortened V by 6 bases and J by 10 bases, and 16 bases separated the two germline ends. The CDR3 runs to 14 residues. Germline CDR1 is SNHLY and CDR2 is FYNNEI. This TCR was sampled from a woman aged 18-30 years in good health. This chain links TRBV2 with TRBJ1-6; no clear D gene. Sequenced material: blood. In DNA, the CDR3 is TGTGCCAGCAGGGGAGGAGGTGCGAACTCACCCCTCCACTTT. Translation: CASRGGGANSPLHF.